Reported below is one T cell receptor beta chain. These data are taken from a study of shared T cell receptors in the human thymus. Trimming at V came to 6 bases and at J to 6 bases, leaving 6 bases not matched to a gene. Germline V gives CDR1 MNHEY, CDR2 SMNVEV (reference sequence). CDR3 length equals 13 residues. TCRdb keeps only in-frame clones here, not all; method: immunoSEQ multiplex PCR. The sample lists about 660,000 clones; 70% to 90% were seen once. These records were also assigned to another study, of human thymus T cells. In that study: Each of the donors was a healthy Finnish infant who was undergoing open corrective cardiac surgery for congenital heart defects. Surgeons resected thymus tissue during corrective heart surgery. V and J genes seemed to be used with bias in thymic and blood repertoires.

The source is a boy younger than two with a congenital heart defect. The chain uses TRBV27 and TRBJ2-7, with 9 nucleotides matching TRBD2. The sequencing sample was made of thymocytes. CDR3 nucleotide sequence: TGTGCCAGCAGGGGACTAGCTTCATCCGAGCAGTACTTC. Residues: CASRGLASSEQYF.